The rows below give T cell receptor beta chains drawn from one sample of a study of graft-versus-host responses after intestinal transplantation. These receptors lack a known antigen. Clones were sequenced by immunoSEQ multiplex PCR, and TCRdb holds only the in-frame ones, with some missing. Found here are about 41,000 clones, around 95% of them singletons; the top ten hold more than 0.45%. The sequences come from unstimulated CD8+ T cells sorted from spleen or lymph node cells, collected before transplant. Receptors originate from a human donor who was the organ donor for an intestinal transplant. Each CDR3 is given with its conserved first and last residue.

>TRBV14
CASSPGGSWHGNTIYF
>TRBV5-4
CASSSLDPNPTYEQYF
>TRBV19
CASTQDQRAGARTDTQYF
>TRBV16
CASSPTQRGAYEQYF
>TRBV28
CASSWGFNTGELFF
>TRBV19
CASSIVYSGANVLTF
>TRBV7-9
CASSLAYTRGDNSPLHF
>TRBV4-3
CASSQGVGDSYEQYF
>TRBV13
CASSPRTGELFF
>TRBV4-3
CASSLNRDRAYNEQFF
>TRBV18
CASSLTQGRTPYFHEQYF
>TRBV18
CASSTPPGQTFF
>TRBV9
CASSVTPTLSRGGTDTQYF
>TRBV27
CASSSLRTGSYNEQFF
>TRBV7-2
CASSFIAGGPYEQYF
>TRBV4-3
CASSLHGQGNEQYF
>TRBV30
CAWRGGSGNTIYF
>TRBV5-4
CASSLVGGPYSGANVLTF
>TRBV15
CATSRDRTGTGVSVVQAFF
>TRBV7-2
CASSLVLASLNYGYTF
>TRBV7-2
CASSLRRDTQYF
>TRBV9
CASSGTSGQETQYF
>TRBV30
CAWSVGQGNQPQHF
>TRBV7-8
CASSFPGQGTGELFF
>TRBV9
CASSVVPGTPAYNEQFF
>TRBV27
CASSLGGNNQPQHF
>TRBV19
CASQTGSGYEQYF
>TRBV5-1
CASSNWDSTDTQYF
>TRBV4-2
CASSQLIAGTSYEQYF
>TRBV9
CASSVGGAGREQYF
>TRBV6-5
CASSPNPDFSYEQYF
>TRBV7-6
CASSPGTSGDGELFF
>TRBV6-1
CASSDGGAGNTIYF
>TRBV6-1
CASSEAGEVQPQHF
>TRBV15
CATSRDSFRSGGANEQFF
>TRBV14
CASSQEKGLDEKLFF
>TRBV18
CASSLGLAGANQETQYF
>TRBV7-6
CASSSGLAVIEQYF
>TRBV30
CAWRAWSIVEGYTEAFF
>TRBV7-8
CASSPDPIYQPQHF
>TRBV19
CASSIGQIQHF
>TRBV19
CASSNVPGDPEAFF
>TRBV19
CASSIGGYGYNEQFF
>TRBV6-1
CASSVVTGPYPETQYF
>TRBV9
CASSVAVTGELFF
>TRBV5-4
CASSPVVAASYGYTF
>TRBV4-1
CASSQVTRSTDTQYF
>TRBV2
CASREPAPQQFF
>TRBV6-5
CASSYPGAETQYF
>TRBV28
CASSLIGFYGYTF
>TRBV6-1
CASSATASPLHF
>TRBV5-6
CASSSDSGELFF
>TRBV19
CATKGEGESYEQYF
>TRBV23-1
CASSQSKKRGAPSYEQYF
>TRBV19
CASNQGGDYGYTF
>TRBV5-6
CASSLVLGLVDSDTQYF
>TRBV14
CASSQFPHGGSGELFF
>TRBV5-4
CASSSFTGSPEAFF
>TRBV10-3
CATQAASGGINEQFF
>TRBV4-3
CASSDRVHDGYTF